Following are 8 T cell receptor beta chains from one sample sequenced in a study of blood T cell repertoires in COVID-19. Produced via immunoSEQ multiplex PCR; TCRdb's table is partial and in-frame only. This sample carries roughly 140,000 clones, more than 75% of them seen once, and the ten largest clones take roughly 2%. Sequencing used peripheral blood. These receptors all stem from a man in his sixties or seventies with acute or convalescent COVID-19.

The V gene is TRBV3-1 (or the pseudogene TRBV3-2), the J gene TRBJ2-7; D perhaps matches TRBD2 (5 bases). Between the trimmed V and J ends, which lost 5 bases and 6 bases, there was a span of 11 bases. CDR3 length: 12 amino acids. Germline-derived CDR1 and CDR2 are LGHDT and YNNKEL (reference sequence). Written as DNA, the CDR3 is TGTGCCAGCAGCAGAGCGGAAGGCGAGCAGTACTTC. This gives the protein CASSRAEGEQYF.

The genes are TRBV11-2 and TRBJ2-3, with TRBD2 matching over 8 bases. Losses at the gene ends were 0 bases for V and 1 base for J; bases not matched to a gene: 15. There are 20 residues in the CDR3. From germline, CDR1 is SGHAT and CDR2 FQNNGV. CDR3 DNA sequence: TGTGCCAGCAGCTTAGAAGGTTTTAGCGGGGATGTTTACGGCACAGATACGCAGTATTTT. It codes for CASSLEGFSGDVYGTDTQYF.

The rearrangement joins TRBV5-5 to TRBJ1-3; 7 bases map to TRBD1. V shed 2 bases and J 1 base; nucleotides not matched to a gene: 9. The CDR3 loop spans 17 amino acids. Per the germline V gene, CDR1 is SGHKS and CDR2 is YYEKEE (reference sequence). As DNA, the CDR3 is TGTGCCAGCAGCTTACAGGGGCGCCTCAGGTCTGGAAACACCATATATTTT. It translates to CASSLQGRLRSGNTIYF.

CDR3 sequence: CASSYRELAGGLYNEQFF. The CDR3 region has the DNA TGTGCCAGCAGTTACAGGGAACTAGCGGGGGGGCTCTACAATGAGCAGTTCTTC. This rearrangement joins TRBV27 to TRBJ2-1; 13 bases match TRBD2. With V trimmed by 4 bases and J by 3 bases, 9 bases remained unmatched. Germline V gene lookup returns CDR1 MNHEY and CDR2 SMNVEV (reference sequence). CDR3 length: 18 amino acids.

The genes are TRBV6-1 and TRBJ1-1; the D gene is possibly TRBD1 (5 bases). The CDR3 is 13 amino acids. Germline assignment: CDR1 MNHNS and CDR2 SASEGT. Trimming stripped 0 bases from V and 6 bases from J, with 8 bases between. Here the CDR3 reads CASSEAGTSEAFF. CDR3 in DNA: TGTGCCAGCAGTGAAGCCGGGACTTCTGAAGCTTTCTTT.

This clone appeared once. The gene calls are TRBV10-3 and TRBJ2-7, with TRBD2 identical over 13 bases. The CDR3 has 15 residues. CDR1 is ENHRY, CDR2 SYGVKD, per germline. V was clipped by 5 bases and J by 6 bases; unmatched bases: 7. CDR3 protein: CAISPGLAGDREQYF. The CDR3, as DNA: TGTGCCATCAGTCCCGGACTAGCGGGAGATCGCGAGCAGTACTTC.

The chain couples TRBV3-1 (or the pseudogene TRBV3-2) to TRBJ1-1, with D unresolved. V lost 4 bases and J lost 3, with 9 bases in between. The CDR3 contains 13 residues. Germline V CDR1 and CDR2: LGHDT, YNNKEL (reference sequence). In DNA, the CDR3 is TGTGCCAGCAGCCGGAACGGGGACACTGAAGCTTTCTTT. It specifies CASSRNGDTEAFF.

The rearrangement links TRBV5-6 to TRBJ2-7, with D tentatively TRBD2 (6 bases). This CDR3 has 16 amino acids. Looked up from germline, CDR1 is SGHDT and CDR2 is YYEEEE. Trimming took 0 bases from V and 2 from J, leaving 15 bases between them. Written as DNA, the CDR3 is TGTGCCAGCAGCTTGGAAGGAGGGCCCTTAACCTACGAGCAGTACTTC. Amino acid sequence: CASSLEGGPLTYEQYF.